This T cell receptor (beta chain) was found in a study of T cell clusters in autoimmune cytopenias. The CDR3 consists of 15 residues. Germline loops: CDR1 MNHNY, CDR2 SVGAGI (reference sequence). Multiplex touch-down PCR amplified TRB using TRB-A and TRB-B pools in one tube. With the multiplex PCR reads reprocessed, TCRdb shows one record per CDR3 protein and no DNA. The record lists more than 4,000 distinct CDR3 sequences, of which the ten most abundant hold approximately 50%. Tens of thousands of genome equivalents of blood DNA were amplified for TRB. These sequences were also reported in another study, on T cell repertoires in aging, cancer and after chemotherapy. Per that study: The repertoire data cannot show anything about immunological memory following chemotherapy.

The receptor's source is a human donor in good health. The chain carries TRBV6-6 and TRBJ2-1; the D gene TCRdb calls, TRBD1, cannot be checked with no DNA. The sample comprised peripheral blood. CDR3 sequence reads: CASSYTVRGVNEQFF.